This T cell receptor (beta chain) was observed in a study of shared clonotypes between healthy human individuals. Findings and caveats of the study: With a handful of donors compared, roughly 4.9% of naive CD4 clonotypes were shared. Shared clonotypes across all four donors exceeded non-shared ones in generation probability.

The input for sorted-subset replicate PCRs was around 0.2 ug DNA, around 27,000 T cell genomes. The authors' processing: In the immunoSEQ data, sequences were junction-only and lacked quality scores, so filtering differed. Data came from immunoSEQ multiplex PCR; TCRdb stores just in-frame clones and leaves some out. The V and J calls and clone size were taken over from that table, and D and trimming were inferred from the DNA. The repertoire holds over 750,000 clones, with 90% to 98% as singletons. Points on this clone: Its antigen remains unidentified.

CDR1 is SGHNT, CDR2 YENEEA, per germline. V lost 6 bases to trimming and J lost 1 base, with 13 bases between them. The CDR3 totals 14 residues. CD45RO-negative, CCR7-selected cells formed the naive CD8 fraction, which excluded terminally differentiated effector memory CD45RA+ cells. The chain carries TRBV11-3 and TRBJ2-7; tentatively, D is TRBD1 (7 bases). The TCR sequence derives from a man younger than 40 in good health. The sequenced material came from naive CD8+ T cells sorted from blood. The CDR3 region has the DNA TGTGCCAGCAGTGGAGGGGACAGTTCCTACGAGCAGTACTTC. It encodes CASSGGDSSYEQYF.